This TCR beta chain stems from a study of cytomegalovirus exposure and HLA in healthy donors. The study ran its PCR with 60 Vbeta and 13 Jbeta primers. The assay was immunoSEQ multiplex PCR, and TCRdb's table has in-frame clones only and misses some. The sample has about 180,000 clones, over 75% seen once; the top ten hold 0.5% to 0.55%. J was trimmed by 8 bases and V by 5 bases; bases with no gene match: 7. The CDR3 totals 13 residues. CDR1 is SGHTA and CDR2 is FQGNSA in the germline V gene. The chain couples TRBV7-2 to TRBJ1-2, with 8 bases aligning to TRBD1. Sequencing used PBMCs. This sequence originates from a woman aged 45-59 years in good health and CMV-seronegative. The CDR3 DNA sequence: TGTGCCAGCAGCGCGGGACAGGTCTACGGCTACACCTTC. This sequence encodes CASSAGQVYGYTF. Using reference TRBV7-2 and TRBJ1-2 for the parts outside the CDR3, the full variable domain is GAGVSQSPSNKVTEKGKDVELRCDPISGHTALYWYRQSLGQGLEFLIYFQGNSAPDKSGLPSDRFSAERTGGSVSTLTIQRTQQEDSAVYLCASSAGQVYGYTFGSGTRLTVV.